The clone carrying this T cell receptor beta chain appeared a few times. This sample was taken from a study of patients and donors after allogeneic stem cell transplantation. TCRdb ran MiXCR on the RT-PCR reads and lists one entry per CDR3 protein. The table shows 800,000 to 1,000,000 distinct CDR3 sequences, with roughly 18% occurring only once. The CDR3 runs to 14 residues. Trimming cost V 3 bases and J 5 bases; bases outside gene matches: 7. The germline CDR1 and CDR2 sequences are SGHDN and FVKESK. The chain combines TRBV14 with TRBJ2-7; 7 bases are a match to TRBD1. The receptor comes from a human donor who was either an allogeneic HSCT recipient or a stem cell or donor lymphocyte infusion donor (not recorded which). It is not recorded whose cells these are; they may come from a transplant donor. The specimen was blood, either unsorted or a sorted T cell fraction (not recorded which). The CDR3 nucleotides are TGTGCCAGCAGCCAGAAAGGGGGCTGGGACGAGCAGTACTTC. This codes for CASSQKGGWDEQYF.